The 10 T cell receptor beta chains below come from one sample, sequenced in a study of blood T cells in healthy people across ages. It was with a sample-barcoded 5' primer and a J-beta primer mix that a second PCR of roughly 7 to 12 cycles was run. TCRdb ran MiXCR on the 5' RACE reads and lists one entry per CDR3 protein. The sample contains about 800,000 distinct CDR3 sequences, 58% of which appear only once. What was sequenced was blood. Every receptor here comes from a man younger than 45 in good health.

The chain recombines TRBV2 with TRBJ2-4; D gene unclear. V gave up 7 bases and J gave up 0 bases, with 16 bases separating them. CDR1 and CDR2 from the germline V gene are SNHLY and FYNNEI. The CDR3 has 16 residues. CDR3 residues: CASIVPSTLAKNIQYF. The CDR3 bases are TGTGCCAGCATCGTCCCGTCCACGTTAGCCAAAAACATTCAGTACTTC.

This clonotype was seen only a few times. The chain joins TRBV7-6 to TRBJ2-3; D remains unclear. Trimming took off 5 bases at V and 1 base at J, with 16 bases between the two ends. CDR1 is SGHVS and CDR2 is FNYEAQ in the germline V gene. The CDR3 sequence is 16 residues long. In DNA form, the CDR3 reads TGTGCCAGCAGCCCTTCCTGGGGTTATGGCACAGATACGCAGTATTTT. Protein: CASSPSWGYGTDTQYF.

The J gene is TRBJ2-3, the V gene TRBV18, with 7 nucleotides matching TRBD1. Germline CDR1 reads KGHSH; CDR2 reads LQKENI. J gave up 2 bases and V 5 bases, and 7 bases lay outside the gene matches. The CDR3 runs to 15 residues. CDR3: CASSAWDRLTDTQYF. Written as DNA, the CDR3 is TGTGCCAGCTCAGCATGGGACAGACTCACAGATACGCAGTATTTT.

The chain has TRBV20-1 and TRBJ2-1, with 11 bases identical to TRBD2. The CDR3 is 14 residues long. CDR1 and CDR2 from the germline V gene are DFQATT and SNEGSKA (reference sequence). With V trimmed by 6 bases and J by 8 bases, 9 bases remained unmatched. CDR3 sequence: CSAILAGVRDEQFF. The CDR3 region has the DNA TGCAGTGCCATACTAGCGGGAGTGAGGGATGAGCAGTTCTTC.

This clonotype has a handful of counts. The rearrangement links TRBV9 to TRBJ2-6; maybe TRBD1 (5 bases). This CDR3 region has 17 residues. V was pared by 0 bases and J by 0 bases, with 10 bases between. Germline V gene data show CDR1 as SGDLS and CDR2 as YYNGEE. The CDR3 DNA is TGTGCCAGCAGCGTAGGGGGCGCGAGCTCTGGGGCCAACGTCCTGACTTTC. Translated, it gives CASSVGGASSGANVLTF.

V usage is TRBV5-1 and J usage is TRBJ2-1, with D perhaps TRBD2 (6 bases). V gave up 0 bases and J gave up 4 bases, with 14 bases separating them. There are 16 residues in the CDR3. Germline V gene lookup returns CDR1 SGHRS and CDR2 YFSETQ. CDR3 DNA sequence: TGCGCCAGCAGCTTGGCTGGAGGGAGCCATTACAATGAGCAGTTCTTC. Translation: CASSLAGGSHYNEQFF.

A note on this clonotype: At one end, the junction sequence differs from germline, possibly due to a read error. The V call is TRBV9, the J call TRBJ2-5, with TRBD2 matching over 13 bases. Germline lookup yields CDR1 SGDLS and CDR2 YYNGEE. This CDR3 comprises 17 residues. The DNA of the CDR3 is TGTGCCTGCAGCGCCCGGACTAGCGGGAGTTCAGTAGAGACCCAGTACTTC. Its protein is CACSARTSGSSVETQYF.

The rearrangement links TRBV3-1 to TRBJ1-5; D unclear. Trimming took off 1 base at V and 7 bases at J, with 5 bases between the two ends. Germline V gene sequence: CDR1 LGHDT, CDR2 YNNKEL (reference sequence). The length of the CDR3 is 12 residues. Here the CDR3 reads CASSQAGQPQHF. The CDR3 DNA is TGTGCCAGCAGCCAAGCAGGCCAGCCCCAGCATTTT.

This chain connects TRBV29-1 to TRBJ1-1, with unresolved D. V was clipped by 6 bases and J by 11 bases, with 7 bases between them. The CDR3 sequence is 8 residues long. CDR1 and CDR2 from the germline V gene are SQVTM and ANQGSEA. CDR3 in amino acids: CSVPVAFF. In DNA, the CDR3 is TGCAGCGTCCCTGTGGCTTTCTTT.

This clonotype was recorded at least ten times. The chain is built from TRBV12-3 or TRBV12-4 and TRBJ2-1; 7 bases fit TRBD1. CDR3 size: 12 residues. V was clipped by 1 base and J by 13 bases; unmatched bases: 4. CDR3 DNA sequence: TGTGCCAGCAGTTTAGGTGGGACAGATCAGTTCTTC. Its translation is CASSLGGTDQFF.